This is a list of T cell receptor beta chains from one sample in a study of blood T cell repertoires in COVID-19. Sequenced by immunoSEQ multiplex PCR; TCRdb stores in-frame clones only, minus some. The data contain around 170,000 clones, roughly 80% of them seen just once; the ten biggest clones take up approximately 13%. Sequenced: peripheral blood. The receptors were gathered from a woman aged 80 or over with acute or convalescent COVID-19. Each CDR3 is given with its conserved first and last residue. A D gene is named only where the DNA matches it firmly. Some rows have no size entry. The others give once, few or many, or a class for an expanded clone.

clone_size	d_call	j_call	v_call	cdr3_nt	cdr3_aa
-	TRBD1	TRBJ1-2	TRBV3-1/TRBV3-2	TGTGCCAGCAGCCATGCCGGGACAGGTGGCTACACCTTC	CASSHAGTGGYTF
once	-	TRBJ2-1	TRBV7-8	TGTGCCACCGGAGTGGGAGCGAGCGCCGTCAATGAGCAGTTCTTC	CATGVGASAVNEQFF
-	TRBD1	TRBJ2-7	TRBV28	TGTGCCAGCAGCCGGCCTCCGACAGGGGTAACTTTC	CASSRPPTGVTF
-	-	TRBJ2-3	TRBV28	TGTGCCAGCAGTTTATTTGAGGGATCCACCACAGATACGCAGTATTTT	CASSLFEGSTTDTQYF
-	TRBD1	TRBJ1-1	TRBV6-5	TGTGCCAGCTTCGGTGGGGACAGCATGAACACTGAAGCTTTCTTT	CASFGGDSMNTEAFF
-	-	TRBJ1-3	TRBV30	TGTGCCTGGAGTGTCGGGGGAACGGCTGGAAACACCATATATTTT	CAWSVGGTAGNTIYF
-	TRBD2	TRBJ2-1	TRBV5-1	TGCGCCAGCAGCTTGGGGGCGCGGGAGAGGTACAATGAGCAGTTCTTC	CASSLGARERYNEQFF
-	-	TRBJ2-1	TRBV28	TGTGCCAGCAGTCCCCCCCAGGGGAGAAATGAGCAGTTCTTC	CASSPPQGRNEQFF
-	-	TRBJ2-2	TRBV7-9	TGTGCCAGCAGGCTACCTAGCAGCGGGGAGCTGTTTTTT	CASRLPSSGELFF
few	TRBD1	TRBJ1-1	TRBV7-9	TGTGCCAGCAGCTCATGGGACAGCTTGAACACTGAAGCTTTCTTT	CASSSWDSLNTEAFF
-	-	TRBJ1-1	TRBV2	TGTGCCAGCAGTGAAGCGCCTGGGGGCACGGCTGAAGCTTTCTTT	CASSEAPGGTAEAFF
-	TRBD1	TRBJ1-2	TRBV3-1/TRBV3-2	TGTGCCAGCAGCCAAGGAGGGGGCCCTGGCTATGGCTACACCTTC	CASSQGGGPGYGYTF
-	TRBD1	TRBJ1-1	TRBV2	TGTGCCAGCAGCGACCCAGGGGGAAATAGAAACACTGAAGCTTTCTTT	CASSDPGGNRNTEAFF
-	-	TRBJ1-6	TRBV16	TGTGCCAGCAGTCGACAGGTATCTGGTTCACCCCTCCACTTT	CASSRQVSGSPLHF
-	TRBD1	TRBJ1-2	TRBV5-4	TGTGCCAGCAGCCGCGGACAGGGGGCTAGGATAGTTTATGGCTACACCTTC	CASSRGQGARIVYGYTF
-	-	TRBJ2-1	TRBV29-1	TGCAGCGGCGGGACAGTCTACAATGAGCAGTTCTTC	CSGGTVYNEQFF
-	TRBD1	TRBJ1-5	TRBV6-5	TGTGCCAGCAGTTACTCAATTCAGGGGGCTCAGCCCCAGCATTTT	CASSYSIQGAQPQHF
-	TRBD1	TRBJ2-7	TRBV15	TGTGCCACCAGCAGGGGTCGCGGGACAGGGAGTTACGAGCAGTACTTC	CATSRGRGTGSYEQYF
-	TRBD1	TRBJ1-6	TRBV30	TGTGCCTGGAGTGCTATAAGGACCGGGACAGGGGCTAATTCACCCCTCCACTTT	CAWSAIRTGTGANSPLHF
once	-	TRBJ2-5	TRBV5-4	TGTGCCAGCAGCTTTCAGGGAAGTGGGCAAGAGACCCAGTACTTC	CASSFQGSGQETQYF
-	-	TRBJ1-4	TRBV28	TGTGCCAGCGTCCTGGGGGGGGACGAAAAACTGTTTTTT	CASVLGGDEKLFF
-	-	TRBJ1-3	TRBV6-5	TGTGCCAGCAGATCCGGGGACAAAAACACCATATATTTT	CASRSGDKNTIYF
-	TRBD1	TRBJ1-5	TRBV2	TGTGCCAGCAGGGGGACAGATCAGCCCCAGCATTTT	CASRGTDQPQHF
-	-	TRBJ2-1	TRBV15	TGTGCCACCAGCAGAGATACTGACAGGTACCAGTTCTTC	CATSRDTDRYQFF
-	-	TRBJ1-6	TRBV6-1	TGTGCCAGCAGTGTCCTCCTGACGGGTGGGTCTTCACCCCTCCACTTT	CASSVLLTGGSSPLHF